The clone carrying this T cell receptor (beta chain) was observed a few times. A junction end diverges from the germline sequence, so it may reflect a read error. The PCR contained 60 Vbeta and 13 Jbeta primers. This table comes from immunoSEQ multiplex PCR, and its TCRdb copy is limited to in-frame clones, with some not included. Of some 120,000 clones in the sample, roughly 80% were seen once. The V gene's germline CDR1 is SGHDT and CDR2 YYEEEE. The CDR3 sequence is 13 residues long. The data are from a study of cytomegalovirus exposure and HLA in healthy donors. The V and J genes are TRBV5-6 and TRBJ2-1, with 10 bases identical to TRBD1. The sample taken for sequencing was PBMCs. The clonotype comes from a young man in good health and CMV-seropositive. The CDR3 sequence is CASSSPAGTGELF. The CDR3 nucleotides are TGTGCCAGCAGCTCCCCAGCCGGGACAGGGGAACTCTTC.